This T cell receptor (beta chain) originates from a study of human T cells and chemical hapten exposure. This clonotype was counted many times. Its antigen is not known. CDR3 length: 17 amino acids. V was clipped by 5 bases and J by 4 bases, with 19 bases between them. From germline, CDR1 is SGHDT and CDR2 YYEEEE. Study observations and caveats: With regard to DPC sensitization, TCRs above 1 in 1000 frequency did not change.

Unfractionated whole blood was the source of the extracted total RNA. TCRdb re-derived calls from the 5' RACE reads in MiXCR, one entry per CDR3 protein. This table has approximately 140,000 distinct CDR3 sequences, roughly 4% appearing once. The sequence was obtained from a female donor in good health. The chain links TRBV5-6 to TRBJ1-6; D remains unclear. The CDR3 spells CASRPSQGMGYNSPLHF. The CDR3 DNA reads as TGTGCCAGCAGGCCATCCCAAGGAATGGGGTATAATTCACCCCTCCACTTT.